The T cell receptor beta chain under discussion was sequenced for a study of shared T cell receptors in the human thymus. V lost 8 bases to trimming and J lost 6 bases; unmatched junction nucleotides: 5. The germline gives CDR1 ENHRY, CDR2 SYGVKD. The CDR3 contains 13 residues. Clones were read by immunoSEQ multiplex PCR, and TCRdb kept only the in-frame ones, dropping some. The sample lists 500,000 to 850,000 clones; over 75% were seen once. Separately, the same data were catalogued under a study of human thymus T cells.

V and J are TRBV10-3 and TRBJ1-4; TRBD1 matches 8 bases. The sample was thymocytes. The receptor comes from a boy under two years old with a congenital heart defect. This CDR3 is CAIGDRGHEKLFF. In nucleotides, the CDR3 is TGTGCCATCGGAGACAGGGGTCATGAAAAACTGTTTTTT.